The subject of this entry is one T cell receptor (beta chain). No antigen is known for it. There are 17 residues in the CDR3. Deletions cut 2 bases from V and 0 bases from J, with 14 bases between. Germline V gene lookup returns CDR1 SGHDT and CDR2 YYEEEE. The sample comes from a study of T cells in narcolepsy. About the research overall: Patients with NT1 or NT2 and healthy control donors were enrolled.

Repertoires were generated with immunoSEQ multiplex PCR, while TCRdb's copy carries only in-frame clones and drops some. Altogether about 33,000 clones are present, about four fifths being singletons, with the ten largest covering about 1.3%. The study's findings and limits: Autoreactive clonotypes reportedly recurred in blood of same and different patients, not controls. Same-patient CSF and blood CD4+ T cell clonotypes included HCRT-specific and TRIB2-specific autoreactive ones. In some patient and control memory CD4+ samples, autoreactive clones were absent.

Material for sequencing was CD45RA- memory CD4+ T cells from PBMCs. The clonotype was recovered from a human donor with narcolepsy. This sequence joins TRBV5-6 and TRBJ1-4; tentative D call: TRBD1 (5 bases). CDR3 region: CASSFGTGAATNEKLFF. CDR3 coding DNA: TGTGCCAGCAGCTTCGGGACCGGGGCGGCAACTAATGAAAAACTGTTTTTT. The full variable domain, completed using reference TRBV5-6 and TRBJ1-4, is DAGVTQSPTHLIKTRGQQVTLRCSPKSGHDTVSWYQQALGQGPQFIFQYYEEEERQRGNFPDRFSGHQFPNYSSELNVNALLLGDSALYLCASSFGTGAATNEKLFFGSGTQLSVL.